This T cell receptor (beta chain) stems from a study of response to subunit inactivated influenza vaccine (dated by TCRdb to 2016 to 2018). In terms of the full investigation: Deep quantitative T cell receptor repertoire profiling was used in the study to track responses to a trivalent subunit inactivated influenza vaccine. Broad study findings and their caveats: The authors proposed that each seasonal influenza vaccination may bring in only a limited number of new T cells.

The CDR3 runs 14 residues from the cysteine to the phenylalanine. CDR3 DNA only is kept here, 42 bases in frame from base 1. For CDR1 and CDR2, the germline V gene (reference sequence) lists DFQATT and SNEGSKA. Relative to germline, V is missing 7 bases and J is missing 6 bases, with 12 bases of the junction outside any gene match. As for this clonotype: What this receptor recognizes is not known. No base quality values were provided; no much bigger clone lies one nucleotide off.

Libraries were prepared through RT-PCR. TCRdb lists the instrument as Illumina HiSeq 2500. The raw public reads went through TCRdb reprocessing: fastp at Q25, MiXCR clone calling, in-frame beta chains kept. For every CDR3 protein sequence, its rows merge into one entry that carries the most common genes and DNA. The sample data list roughly 500,000 distinct CDR3 sequences, and around 25% of these were observed just once. 2.8% of the sample rests with the top ten. These sequences were also reported in another study, on T cells expressing NK-cell markers. The second study also describes: 5'RACE template switching, by which a universal primer site and unique molecular identifiers were added, was used to make TCR beta cDNA libraries. Three sorted T-cell subsets (CD3+CD56+NKG2C+, CD3+CD56+NKG2C- and CD3+CD56-NKG2C+) from 8 or 9 donors had their TCR beta-chain repertoires profiled. Among the eight sequenced donors, seven were HCMV-seropositive and one was HCMV-seronegative. In several experiments an anti-gammadeltaTCR antibody was added to restrict sorting to alphabetaTCR-expressing T cells. In six donors, the dominant CD3+CD56+NKG2C+ clonotypes were found to rank among the top 10 CD8+ clonotypes and to make up about 1.0-7.0% of CD8+ T cells. Those dominant clonotypes were again the most abundant among CD3+CD56-NKG2C+ cells in a handful of donors, at about 28.3-65%. Whether the expanded NKG2C-expressing T cell clones were specific for HCMV antigens remained unclear. Randomly selected healthy volunteers, three men and five women, were used as the eight sequenced donors. HCMV serostatus was determined by detecting HCMV-specific IgG in serum with a commercial ELISA kit. Ficoll density gradient centrifugation was used to isolate peripheral blood mononuclear cells from blood. Using Miltenyi isolation kits, CD4+ and CD8+ T cells were isolated from PBMC through magnetic immunoseparation. Synthesis of cDNA was primed from the TCR beta constant segment and was followed by two consecutive PCR amplification steps. Sequencing of the libraries produced 2 x 150 bp reads on Illumina HiSeq 2000/2500, MiSeq or NextSeq. Reads were demultiplexed and grouped by UMI with MIGEC, and clonotypes were assembled and quantified with MiTCR. To exclude erroneous sequences, any TCR cDNA sequence not supported by at least two reads was discarded. The tcR package was used for downstream repertoire analysis, and clonotypes were matched between fractions using CDR3 nucleotide sequence together with V segment. VDJmatch was used to annotate antigen specificity against VDJdb, with one amino acid substitution allowed in CDR3.

The receptor comes from a man aged 50 or older who received an inactivated influenza vaccine. Donor details come from another sample of the same person, matched by shared clones. The receptor chain draws on TRBV20-1 and TRBJ2-7, with 10 bases aligning to TRBD2. The material sequenced was CD4+ T cells sorted from PBMCs, taken 11 to 12 days after vaccination. CDR3 reads: CSVSGRASSCEQYF. The DNA is as follows: TGCAGTGTCAGCGGGAGGGCGTCATCATGCGAGCAGTACTTC.